This T cell receptor beta chain emerged from a study of shared clonotypes between healthy human individuals. The protocol was immunoSEQ multiplex PCR, while the TCRdb copy is restricted to in-frame clones and leaves out a portion. There are nearly 1,000,000 clones in the sample; 76% occur only once, and over 1.3% lies in the top ten. The V and J ends lost 4 bases and 1 base respectively, with 16 bases between them. The CDR3 spans 16 residues. In germline, CDR1 is SGHNT, CDR2 YYREEE (reference sequence). The chain has TRBV5-4 and TRBJ2-3, with D unresolved. This receptor was identified in a man between 18 and 35 years old in good health. The specimen sequenced was memory CD4+ T cells sorted from blood. Subset defined: CD45RA-negative fraction. CDR3 in amino acids: CASSRAGSSGTDTQYF. DNA for the CDR3: TGTGCCAGCAGCAGAGCAGGCTCAAGTGGCACAGATACGCAGTATTTT. The whole variable domain, remainder taken from reference TRBV5-4 and TRBJ2-3, is ETGVTQSPTHLIKTRGQQVTLRCSSQSGHNTVSWYQQALGQGPQFIFQYYREEENGRGNFPPRFSGLQFPNYSSELNVNALELDDSALYLCASSRAGSSGTDTQYFGPGTRLTVL.